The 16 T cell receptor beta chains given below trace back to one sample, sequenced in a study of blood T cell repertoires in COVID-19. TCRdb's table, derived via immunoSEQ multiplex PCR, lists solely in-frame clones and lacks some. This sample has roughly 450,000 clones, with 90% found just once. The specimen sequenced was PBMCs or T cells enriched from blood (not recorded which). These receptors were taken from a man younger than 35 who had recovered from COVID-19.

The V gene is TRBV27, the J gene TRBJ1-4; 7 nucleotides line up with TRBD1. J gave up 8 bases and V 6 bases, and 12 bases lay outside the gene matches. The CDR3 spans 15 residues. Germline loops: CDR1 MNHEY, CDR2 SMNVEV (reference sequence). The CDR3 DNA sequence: TGTGCCAGCAGGCGAGACAGGGCGGCGAGGGAAAAACTGTTTTTT. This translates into CASRRDRAAREKLFF.

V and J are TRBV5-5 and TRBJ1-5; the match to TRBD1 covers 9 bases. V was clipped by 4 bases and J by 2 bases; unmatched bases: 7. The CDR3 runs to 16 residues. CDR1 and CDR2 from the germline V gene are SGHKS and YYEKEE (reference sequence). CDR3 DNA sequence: TGTGCCAGCAGCGGGACAGGGAACCTCCGCAATCAGCCCCAGCATTTT. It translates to CASSGTGNLRNQPQHF.

CDR3: CASSQVSRDPNYEQYF. CDR3 nucleotide sequence: TGCGCCAGCAGCCAAGTCTCCAGGGATCCGAACTACGAGCAGTACTTC. V is TRBV4-1 and J is TRBJ2-7; D is perhaps TRBD1 (5 bases). CDR1 and CDR2 from the germline V gene are MGHRA and YSYEKL. Between the trimmed V and J ends, which lost 1 base and 3 bases, there was a span of 16 bases. This CDR3 spans 16 amino acids.

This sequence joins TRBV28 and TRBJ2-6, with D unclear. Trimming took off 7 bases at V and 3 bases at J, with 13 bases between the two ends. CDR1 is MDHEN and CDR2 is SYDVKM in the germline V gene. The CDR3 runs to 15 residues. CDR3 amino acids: CASKRQFGGANVLTF. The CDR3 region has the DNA TGTGCCAGCAAACGACAATTTGGTGGGGCCAACGTCCTGACTTTC. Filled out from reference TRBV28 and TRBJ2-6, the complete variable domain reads DVKVTQSSRYLVKRTGEKVFLECVQDMDHENMFWYRQDPGLGLRLIYFSYDVKMKEKGDIPEGYSVSREKKERFSLILESASTNQTSMYLCASKRQFGGANVLTFGAGSRLTVL.

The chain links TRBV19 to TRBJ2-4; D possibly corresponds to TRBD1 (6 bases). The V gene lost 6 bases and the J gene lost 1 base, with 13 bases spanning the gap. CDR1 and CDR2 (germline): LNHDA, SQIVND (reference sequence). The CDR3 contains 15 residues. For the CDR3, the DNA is TGTGCCAGTAGCCCAGGGGTTTGGGCCAAAAACATTCAGTACTTC. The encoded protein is CASSPGVWAKNIQYF.

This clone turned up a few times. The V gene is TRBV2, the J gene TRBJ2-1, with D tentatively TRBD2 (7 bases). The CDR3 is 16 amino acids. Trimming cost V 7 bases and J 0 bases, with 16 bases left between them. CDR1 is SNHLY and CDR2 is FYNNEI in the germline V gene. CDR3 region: CASTWRGGSSYNEQFF. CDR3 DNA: TGTGCCAGCACCTGGAGGGGGGGGAGCTCCTACAATGAGCAGTTCTTC.

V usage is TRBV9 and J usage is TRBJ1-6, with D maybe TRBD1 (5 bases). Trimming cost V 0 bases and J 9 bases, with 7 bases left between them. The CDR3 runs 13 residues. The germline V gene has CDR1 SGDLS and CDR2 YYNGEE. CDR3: CASSVGGGSPLHF. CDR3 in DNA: TGTGCCAGCAGCGTAGGGGGCGGTTCACCCCTCCACTTT.

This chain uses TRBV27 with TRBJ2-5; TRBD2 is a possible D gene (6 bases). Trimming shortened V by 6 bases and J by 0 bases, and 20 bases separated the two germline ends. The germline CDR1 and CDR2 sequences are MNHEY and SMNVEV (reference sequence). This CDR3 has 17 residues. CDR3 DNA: TGTGCCAGCAGGAGCAGCGGGTTTCCAATCCACCAAGAGACCCAGTACTTC. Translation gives CASRSSGFPIHQETQYF.

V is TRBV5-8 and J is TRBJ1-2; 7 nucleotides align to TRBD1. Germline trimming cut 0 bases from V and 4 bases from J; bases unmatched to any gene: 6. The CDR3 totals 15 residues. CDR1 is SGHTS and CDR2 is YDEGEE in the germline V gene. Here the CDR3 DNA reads TGTGCCAGCAGCTTGGTAACCCGGGACAGCTATGGCTACACCTTC. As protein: CASSLVTRDSYGYTF. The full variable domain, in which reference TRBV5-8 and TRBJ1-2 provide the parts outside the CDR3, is EAGVTQSPTHLIKTRGQQATLRCSPISGHTSVYWYQQALGLGLQFLLWYDEGEERNRGNFPPRFSGRQFPNYSSELNVNALELEDSALYLCASSLVTRDSYGYTFGSGTRLTVV.

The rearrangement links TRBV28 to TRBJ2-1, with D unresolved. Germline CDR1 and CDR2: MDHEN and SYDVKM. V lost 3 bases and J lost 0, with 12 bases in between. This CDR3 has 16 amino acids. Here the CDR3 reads CASSFLAEPSYNEQFF. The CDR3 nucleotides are TGTGCCAGCAGTTTCTTAGCCGAGCCCTCCTACAATGAGCAGTTCTTC.

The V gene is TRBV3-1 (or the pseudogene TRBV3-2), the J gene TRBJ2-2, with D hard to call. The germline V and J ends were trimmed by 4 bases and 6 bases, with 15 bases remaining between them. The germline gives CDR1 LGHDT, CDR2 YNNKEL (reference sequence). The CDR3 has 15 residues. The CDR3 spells CASSRFPPLAGELFF. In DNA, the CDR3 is TGTGCCAGCAGCCGATTCCCGCCGCTAGCCGGGGAGCTGTTTTTT.

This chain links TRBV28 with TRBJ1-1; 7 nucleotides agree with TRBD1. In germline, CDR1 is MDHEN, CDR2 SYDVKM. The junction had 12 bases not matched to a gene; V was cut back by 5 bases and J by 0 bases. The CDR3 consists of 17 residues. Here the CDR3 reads CASSPQGDRIMNTEAFF. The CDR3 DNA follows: TGTGCCAGCAGTCCCCAGGGGGATCGTATCATGAACACTGAAGCTTTCTTT.

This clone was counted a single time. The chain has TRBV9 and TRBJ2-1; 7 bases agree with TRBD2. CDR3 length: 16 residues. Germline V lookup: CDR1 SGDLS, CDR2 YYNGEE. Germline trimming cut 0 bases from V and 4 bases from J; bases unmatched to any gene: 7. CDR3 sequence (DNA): TGTGCCAGCAGCGTAGCTCCCCAGCGGGATTACAATGAGCAGTTCTTC. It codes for CASSVAPQRDYNEQFF.

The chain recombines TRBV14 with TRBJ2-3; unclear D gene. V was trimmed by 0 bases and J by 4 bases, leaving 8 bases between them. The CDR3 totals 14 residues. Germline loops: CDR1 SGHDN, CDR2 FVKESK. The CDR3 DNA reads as TGTGCCAGCAGCCAAGAAGTGAGAGCAGATACGCAGTATTTT. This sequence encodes CASSQEVRADTQYF.

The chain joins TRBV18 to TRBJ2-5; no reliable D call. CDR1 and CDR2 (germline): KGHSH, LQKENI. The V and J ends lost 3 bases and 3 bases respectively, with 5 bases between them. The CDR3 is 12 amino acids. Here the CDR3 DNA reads TGTGCCAGCTCACCCTCTAAAGAGACCCAGTACTTC. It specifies CASSPSKETQYF.

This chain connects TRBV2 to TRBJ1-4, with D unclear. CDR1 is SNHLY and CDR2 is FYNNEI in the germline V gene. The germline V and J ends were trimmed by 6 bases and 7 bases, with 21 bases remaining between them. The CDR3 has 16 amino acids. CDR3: CASRGWTLVDTEKLFF. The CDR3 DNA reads TGTGCCAGCAGAGGCTGGACTCTCGTGGATACTGAAAAACTGTTTTTT.